This T cell receptor beta chain was recovered during a study of Ad26.COV2.S vaccination and SARS-CoV-2 variants. The CDR3 runs 18 residues. Germline CDR1 is SGHRS and CDR2 is YFSETQ. Trimming cost V 0 bases and J 1 base, with 19 bases left between them. The protocol was immunoSEQ multiplex PCR, while the TCRdb copy is restricted to in-frame clones and leaves out a portion. Of fewer than 55,000 clones in the sample, around 83% were seen once. The sequence derives from a human donor who had recovered from COVID-19. J is TRBJ1-1 and V is TRBV5-1; D is perhaps TRBD1 (5 bases). This sample comprised peripheral blood, obtained after recovery from COVID-19. This CDR3 reads CASSLEGPHVHGNTEAFF. The CDR3, as DNA: TGCGCCAGCAGCTTGGAGGGGCCCCACGTTCACGGGAACACTGAAGCTTTCTTT.